The 26 T cell receptor beta chains presented below share a single source sample, sequenced in a study of CD8 T cells in ankylosing spondylitis (dated by TCRdb to 2016 to 2017). Receptor libraries were prepared by 5' RACE. Sequenced using an Illumina HiSeq 2500. In TCRdb, the public reads were trimmed at Q25 with fastp and aligned with MiXCR, with productive beta chains retained. CDR3 protein duplicates are merged, each entry listing the most common genes and DNA. Here the sample has 700,000 or so distinct CDR3 sequences; roughly 19% occur a single time. Under 20% of the sample rests with the top ten. The antigens of these receptors remain unknown. Overall results and qualifications from the work: A TCR beta motif made up of seven or eight highly homologous amino acid variants appeared to be characteristic of blood from ankylosing spondylitis patients.

The specimen was blood, either unsorted or a sorted T cell fraction (not recorded which). These receptors originate from a male donor with ankylosing spondylitis.

The J gene is TRBJ2-1, the V gene TRBV20-1; 14 bases map to TRBD2. The germline gives CDR1 DFQATT, CDR2 SNEGSKA (reference sequence). The CDR3 totals 15 residues. The ends lost 5 bases at V and 5 bases at J; junction bases unmatched: 5. The CDR3 loop reads CSARGTSGGHNEQFF. The CDR3 DNA sequence: TGCAGTGCTCGTGGGACTAGCGGGGGTCACAATGAGCAGTTCTTC.

The chain recombines TRBV18 with TRBJ1-4; TRBD1 matches 8 bases. V trimming: 3 bases; J trimming: 3 bases; junction bases outside the gene matches: 0. The CDR3 spans 14 residues. CDR1 and CDR2 from the germline V gene are KGHSH and LQKENI. CDR3 region: CASSPGQANEKLFF. The DNA of the CDR3 is TGTGCCAGCTCACCGGGACAGGCTAATGAAAAACTGTTTTTT.

The CDR3 sequence is CASSLGGGPYGYTF. As DNA, the CDR3 is TGTGCCAGCAGTTTAGGAGGGGGCCCCTATGGCTACACCTTC. This chain joins TRBV12-3 or TRBV12-4 and TRBJ1-2; 7 bases are a match to TRBD1. There are 14 residues in the CDR3. Germline trimming cut 1 base from V and 4 bases from J; bases unmatched to any gene: 3.

The chain is built from TRBV6-6 and TRBJ2-3; a possible D gene is TRBD1 (6 bases). V was clipped by 7 bases and J by 6 bases, with 11 bases between them. Looked up from germline, CDR1 is MNHNY and CDR2 is SVGAGI (reference sequence). The CDR3 runs 12 residues. The CDR3 DNA is TGTGCCAGCAAGCTCAGGGGTGATACGCAGTATTTT. Its protein product is CASKLRGDTQYF.

The chain carries TRBV20-1 and TRBJ2-5; D may be TRBD2 (7 bases). V was clipped by 4 bases and J by 2 bases, with 20 bases between them. The V gene's germline CDR1 is DFQATT and CDR2 SNEGSKA (reference sequence). This CDR3 comprises 16 residues. The CDR3: CSAMRGQRQTQETQYF. CDR3 in DNA: TGCAGTGCTATGCGGGGGCAAAGACAAACACAAGAGACCCAGTACTTC.

This clonotype was seen a handful of times. The rearrangement joins TRBV20-1 to TRBJ2-2; 7 bases agree with TRBD1. The V gene end was trimmed by 1 base and the J gene end by 1 base; junction bases not matched to a gene: 3. Germline V gives CDR1 DFQATT, CDR2 SNEGSKA (reference sequence). The CDR3 spans 15 residues. CDR3: CSARGGTVNTGELFF. CDR3 coding DNA: TGCAGTGCTAGAGGTGGGACAGTGAACACCGGGGAGCTGTTTTTT.

This clonotype showed up just a few times. This rearrangement joins TRBV14 to TRBJ1-1; D remains ambiguous. The CDR3 contains 16 residues. The germline gives CDR1 SGHDN, CDR2 FVKESK. Trimming stripped 4 bases from V and 0 bases from J, with 15 bases between. The CDR3 protein is CASSRLHPGLNTEAFF. The CDR3 bases are TGTGCCAGCAGCCGTCTACATCCCGGATTGAACACTGAAGCTTTCTTT.

The chain recombines TRBV12-3 or TRBV12-4 with TRBJ1-2, with D uncertain. The CDR3 is 15 residues long. V was clipped by 1 base and J by 0 bases, with 9 bases between them. For the CDR3, the DNA is TGTGCCAGCAGTTTAGAGATGGTAGCTAACTATGGCTACACCTTC. Its protein is CASSLEMVANYGYTF.

The rearrangement joins TRBV28 to TRBJ2-3; 9 bases line up with TRBD1. Germline loops: CDR1 MDHEN, CDR2 SYDVKM. CDR3 length equals 16 residues. Unmatched junction bases numbered 9, after V lost 5 bases and J lost 3 bases. The CDR3 is CASSTLDRGETDTQYF. The CDR3 DNA reads as TGTGCCAGCAGTACGCTTGACAGGGGGGAGACAGATACGCAGTATTTT.

CDR3 sequence: CSPKGALSGREGETQYF. DNA of the CDR3: TGCAGTCCAAAGGGAGCCCTTAGCGGGAGGGAAGGAGAGACCCAGTACTTC. The rearrangement links TRBV20-1 to TRBJ2-5; 11 bases match TRBD2. This CDR3 spans 17 amino acids. CDR1 and CDR2 from the germline V gene are DFQATT and SNEGSKA (reference sequence). V lost 8 bases, J lost 4 bases, and 18 bases stayed unmatched.

This clonotype was detected a few times. The chain carries TRBV13 and TRBJ1-3, with 10 bases that match TRBD1. The CDR3 length is 16 residues. CDR1 and CDR2 from the germline V gene are PRHDT and FYEKMQ (reference sequence). Unmatched junction bases numbered 9, after V lost 5 bases and J lost 5 bases. The CDR3 DNA follows: TGTGCCAGCAGCACGCGGGACAGGGGAATCAGAAACACCATATATTTT. Translated: CASSTRDRGIRNTIYF.

This rearrangement joins TRBV4-1 to TRBJ1-2; TRBD1 might be the D (6 bases). This CDR3 is 15 amino acids long. Germline V CDR1 and CDR2: MGHRA, YSYEKL. Trimming left V 1 base short and J 2 bases short, with 11 bases between. CDR3 amino acids: CASSQGPQGNYGYTF. DNA for the CDR3: TGCGCCAGCAGCCAAGGTCCCCAGGGGAACTATGGCTACACCTTC.

The chain joins TRBV7-9 to TRBJ2-2; D is perhaps TRBD2 (6 bases). CDR1 and CDR2 from the germline V gene are SEHNR and FQNEAQ (reference sequence). The V end was cut by 5 bases, the J end by 4 bases, with 20 bases between. CDR3 size: 17 residues. The CDR3 here is CASSPPHGTFTTGELFF. Written as DNA, the CDR3 is TGTGCCAGCAGCCCACCCCACGGGACTTTTACCACCGGGGAGCTGTTTTTT.

The rearrangement uses TRBV29-1 and TRBJ2-1; 9 nucleotides line up with TRBD2. Germline V CDR1 and CDR2: SQVTM, ANQGSEA. Trimming removed 3 bases from V and 4 bases from J; junction bases left unmatched: 4. The CDR3 loop spans 14 amino acids. CDR3 loop: CSVEVAGGYNEQFF. In DNA form, the CDR3 reads TGCAGCGTTGAGGTTGCGGGGGGGTACAATGAGCAGTTCTTC.

This clonotype appeared many times. This sequence joins TRBV10-3 and TRBJ2-7; TRBD2 agrees at 13 bases. Trimming took 5 bases from V and 2 from J; bases not matched to a gene: 9. This CDR3 contains 17 residues. The V gene's germline CDR1 is ENHRY and CDR2 SYGVKD. CDR3 nucleotides: TGTGCCATCAGTCCGGGACTAGCGGGGACAGGGGCCTACGAGCAGTACTTC. Amino acids: CAISPGLAGTGAYEQYF.

This sequence joins TRBV28 and TRBJ1-2, with 7 bases that match TRBD1. The CDR3 runs 13 residues. The germline V gene has CDR1 MDHEN and CDR2 SYDVKM. The junction had 3 bases not matched to a gene; V was cut back by 4 bases and J by 4 bases. The CDR3 sequence: CASSSGTAYGYTF. The CDR3, as DNA: TGTGCCAGCAGTTCCGGGACAGCCTATGGCTACACCTTC.

This chain joins TRBV18 and TRBJ1-5, with TRBD1 matching over 7 bases. The V segment lost 3 bases and the J segment 3 bases; nucleotides outside the gene matches: 8. The germline CDR1 and CDR2 sequences are KGHSH and LQKENI. This CDR3 has 16 residues. For the CDR3, the DNA is TGTGCCAGCTCACCTCGACAGGGCGAACTCAATCAGCCCCAGCATTTT. Protein sequence: CASSPRQGELNQPQHF.

The V gene is TRBV3-1, the J gene TRBJ2-3, with a weak D call TRBD1 (6 bases). CDR1 is LGHDT and CDR2 is YNNKEL in the germline V gene (reference sequence). The CDR3 has 13 residues. Deletions cut 8 bases from V and 0 bases from J, with 9 bases between. The CDR3 sequence: CASVQGSTDTQYF. The CDR3 DNA sequence: TGTGCCAGCGTCCAGGGGAGCACAGATACGCAGTATTTT.

This clonotype was counted only a few times. The rearrangement uses TRBV7-9 and TRBJ1-1; D might be TRBD1 (6 bases). The CDR3 contains 16 residues. V lost 6 bases to trimming and J lost 4 bases, with 21 bases between them. The V gene's germline CDR1 is SEHNR and CDR2 FQNEAQ (reference sequence). CDR3 amino acids: CASSSPRQGGGTEAFF. CDR3 nucleotides: TGTGCCAGCAGTTCTCCCAGGCAGGGAGGGGGCACTGAAGCTTTCTTT.

CDR3 in DNA: TGTGCCAGCAGCCCCTGGACTGGGAGGCGGGGTAGTAATGAGCAGTTCTTC. Protein sequence: CASSPWTGRRGSNEQFF. The chain couples TRBV11-2 to TRBJ2-1; maybe TRBD2 (6 bases). V lost 5 bases, J lost 7 bases, and 24 bases lay in between. Germline CDR1 is SGHAT and CDR2 is FQNNGV. The CDR3 runs 17 residues.

The sample holds a few counts of this clonotype. The rearrangement uses TRBV7-9 and TRBJ1-1; 9 nucleotides align to TRBD1. The ends lost 5 bases at V and 6 bases at J; junction bases unmatched: 10. The CDR3 consists of 15 residues. Germline CDR1 and CDR2: SEHNR and FQNEAQ (reference sequence). The DNA for the CDR3 is TGTGCCAGCAGCCATGGCGGACAGGGGAAGCCTGAAGCTTTCTTT. It specifies CASSHGGQGKPEAFF.

This clonotype turned up a few times. The chain uses TRBV7-9 and TRBJ1-1, with 7 nucleotides matching TRBD1. Germline assignment: CDR1 SEHNR and CDR2 FQNEAQ (reference sequence). This CDR3 comprises 15 residues. The V and J ends lost 4 bases and 0 bases, in that order; junction bases with no gene match: 5. In DNA, the CDR3 is TGTGCCAGCAGCTCTACCGGGACAGTGAACACTGAAGCTTTCTTT. Amino acid sequence: CASSSTGTVNTEAFF.

In its sample, this clonotype was seen a few times. The chain links TRBV20-1 to TRBJ2-1; 7 bases are a match to TRBD2. J was trimmed by 5 bases and V by 2 bases; bases with no gene match: 9. Looked up from germline, CDR1 is DFQATT and CDR2 is SNEGSKA (reference sequence). The CDR3 is 15 amino acids. CDR3 coding DNA: TGCAGTGCTAGACCCTCCACCGGGACTAACAATGAGCAGTTCTTC. Translation gives CSARPSTGTNNEQFF.

The sample holds many counts of this clonotype. The chain couples TRBV4-1 to TRBJ1-6; no firm D call. V lost 0 bases and J lost 10, with 13 bases in between. The germline V gene encodes CDR1 MGHRA and CDR2 YSYEKL. This CDR3 has 15 amino acids. CDR3 DNA sequence: TGCGCCAGCAGCCAAGAAAAGGGTCTGGGCTCACCCCTCCACTTT. Residues: CASSQEKGLGSPLHF.

The rearrangement joins TRBV12-3 or TRBV12-4 to TRBJ2-3; a weak D match, TRBD2 (6 bases). The V and J ends lost 6 bases and 6 bases respectively, with 19 bases between them. The CDR3 consists of 15 residues. CDR3 amino acids: CASSRTLRGTDTQYF. The CDR3 nucleotides are TGTGCCAGCAGCCGGACCCTTCGGGGGACGGATACGCAGTATTTT.

This clonotype turned up a few times. The V call is TRBV29-1, the J call TRBJ2-3; D unresolved. The CDR3 has 14 residues. Trimming pared 5 bases from V and 1 base from J, leaving 13 bases between. Germline V CDR1 and CDR2: SQVTM, ANQGSEA. The CDR3 DNA reads as TGCAGCGTTAGGCCAGCTGGCGGCACAGATACGCAGTATTTT. Its translation: CSVRPAGGTDTQYF.